Following are 26 T cell receptor beta chains from one sample sequenced in a study of a mutant IDH1 vaccine in newly diagnosed glioma. Time point reported: baseline, week 1 (first vaccination visit). The treatment: pre-vaccination baseline after standard-of-care therapy. Profiling relied on immunoSEQ multiplex PCR, and the TCRdb table lists in-frame clones only, not all of them. This sample carries roughly 38,000 clones, about 73% of them seen once, and the ten largest clones take less than 9.5%. Here the sequenced sample was PBMCs, taken from a glioma patient treated with radiotherapy, temozolomide or both. These receptors were collected from a man aged 40-49 years with glioma. Some clones in this sample may be carry-over from other donors' samples.

Only a few counts were recorded for this clone. This sequence joins TRBV2 and TRBJ1-2; D ambiguous. With 6 bases removed from V and 4 bases from J, the gap between germline ends came to 18 bases. CDR3 length equals 15 residues. Germline V gene sequence: CDR1 SNHLY, CDR2 FYNNEI. This chain's CDR3 is CASRAKDSDGYGYTF. CDR3 DNA sequence: TGTGCCAGCAGGGCCAAGGACTCGGACGGCTATGGCTACACCTTC.

CDR3 loop: CASKSGGRADTQYF. The DNA for the CDR3 is TGCGCCAGCAAAAGCGGGGGCAGGGCAGATACGCAGTATTTT. The chain uses TRBV5-1 and TRBJ2-3; 8 bases are shared with TRBD2. The J segment lost 4 bases and the V segment lost 6 bases, leaving 7 bases of the junction unmatched. CDR1 is SGHRS, CDR2 YFSETQ, per germline. The length of the CDR3 is 14 residues.

Written as DNA, the CDR3 is TGTGCCAGCAGTTCCGGGACAGAAGAGACCCAGTACTTC. Its translation is CASSSGTEETQYF. V gene TRBV2 combines with J gene TRBJ2-5; 7 nucleotides line up with TRBD1. After removal of 5 bases from V and 3 bases from J, the junction contained 3 bases not matched to a gene. There are 13 residues in the CDR3. Germline CDR1 and CDR2: SNHLY and FYNNEI. Drawing the rest from reference TRBV2 and TRBJ2-5, the complete variable domain is EPEVTQTPSHQVTQMGQEVILRCVPISNHLYFYWYRQILGQKVEFLVSFYNNEISEKSEIFDDQFSVERPDGSNFTLKIRSTKLEDSAMYFCASSSGTEETQYFGPGTRLLVL.

This clone was detected a few times. The rearrangement links TRBV9 to TRBJ1-1; tentatively, D is TRBD1 (5 bases). CDR3 size: 14 residues. The germline V and J ends were trimmed by 0 bases and 9 bases, with 15 bases remaining between them. In germline, CDR1 is SGDLS, CDR2 YYNGEE. This CDR3 is CASSVVTATEKAFF. The CDR3 bases are TGTGCCAGCAGCGTAGTGACAGCCACTGAGAAAGCTTTCTTT.

CDR3: CASSLWTGGRQPQHF. CDR3 coding DNA: TGTGCCAGCAGCTTGTGGACAGGGGGGAGACAGCCCCAGCATTTT. The genes are TRBV5-8 and TRBJ1-5, with TRBD1 matching 10 bases. J was trimmed by 7 bases and V by 1 base; bases with no gene match: 5. In germline, CDR1 is SGHTS, CDR2 YDEGEE. The CDR3 is made up of 15 amino acids. Supplemented by reference TRBV5-8 and TRBJ1-5, the full variable domain reads EAGVTQSPTHLIKTRGQQATLRCSPISGHTSVYWYQQALGLGLQFLLWYDEGEERNRGNFPPRFSGRQFPNYSSELNVNALELEDSALYLCASSLWTGGRQPQHFGDGTRLSIL.

The chain couples TRBV21-1 to TRBJ1-6. TRBV21-1 corresponds to a pseudogene. The CDR3 has 15 amino acids. CDR3 amino acids: CASSNKGSYNSPLHF. The CDR3 coding sequence is TGTGCCAGCAGCAACAAGGGCTCCTATAATTCACCCCTCCACTTT.

The V call is TRBV6-5, the J call TRBJ1-6; 8 nucleotides line up with TRBD1. The CDR3 has 12 residues. Germline CDR1 is MNHEY and CDR2 is SVGAGI. The trim removed 8 bases at V and 7 bases at J, leaving 1 base unmatched. The CDR3 sequence: CASRQGNSPLHF. In DNA, the CDR3 is TGTGCCAGCCGACAGGGGAATTCACCCCTCCACTTT.

The sample holds one count of this clone. The chain joins TRBV5-1 to TRBJ2-3; 9 bases line up with TRBD1. J was trimmed by 3 bases and V by 2 bases; bases with no gene match: 4. The germline gives CDR1 SGHRS, CDR2 YFSETQ. This CDR3 is built from 15 residues. Written as DNA, the CDR3 is TGCGCCAGCAGCTTCCGGGACAGGGATACAGATACGCAGTATTTT. Translated: CASSFRDRDTDTQYF.

Here the CDR3 DNA reads TGTGCCAGCAGTGAAAGGTCAGCTTTTGCAACTAATGAAAAACTGTTTTTT. Protein sequence: CASSERSAFATNEKLFF. The chain recombines TRBV2 with TRBJ1-4; D not certain. V lost 2 bases to trimming and J lost 0 bases, with 13 bases between them. The CDR3 has 17 residues. In germline, CDR1 is SNHLY, CDR2 FYNNEI.

The V call is TRBV6-1, the J call TRBJ2-1; 7 nucleotides line up with TRBD1. The CDR3 is made up of 15 amino acids. Germline V gene lookup returns CDR1 MNHNS and CDR2 SASEGT. Trimming cost V 7 bases and J 3 bases; bases outside gene matches: 9. CDR3 region: CASTFGDRGYNEQFF. The DNA for the CDR3 is TGTGCCAGCACGTTTGGGGACAGAGGCTACAATGAGCAGTTCTTC.

J is TRBJ1-6 and V is TRBV6-5, with 8 bases identical to TRBD1. V lost 6 bases to trimming and J lost 14 bases; unmatched junction nucleotides: 12. This CDR3 contains 14 residues. Germline CDR1 is MNHEY and CDR2 is SVGAGI. This CDR3 is CASSRDRGQGALHF. In nucleotides, the CDR3 is TGTGCCAGCAGCCGCGACAGGGGCCAGGGAGCCCTCCACTTT.

The chain uses TRBV6-1 and TRBJ2-4, with 7 nucleotides matching TRBD2. This CDR3 contains 16 residues. V was pared by 2 bases and J by 0 bases, with 4 bases of the junction left unmatched. Germline V CDR1 and CDR2: MNHNS, SASEGT. This chain's CDR3 is CASSELGGLAKNIQYF. In nucleotides, the CDR3 is TGTGCCAGCAGTGAACTGGGAGGGTTAGCCAAAAACATTCAGTACTTC.

This chain links TRBV7-9 with TRBJ2-5, with no clear D. The ends were cut back, 6 bases at V and 5 bases at J, with 19 bases in the middle. Germline V gene data show CDR1 as SEHNR and CDR2 as FQNEAQ (reference sequence). CDR3 length: 15 residues. CDR3 nucleotide sequence: TGTGCCAGCAGTTTGAGAGAGATAAGTAGGGAGACCCAGTACTTC. Protein product: CASSLREISRETQYF.

V and J are TRBV19 and TRBJ1-6; 7 positions agree with TRBD1. The CDR3 covers 13 residues. V was clipped by 7 bases and J by 6 bases; unmatched bases: 3. Germline assignment: CDR1 LNHDA and CDR2 SQIVND (reference sequence). The CDR3 DNA is TGTGCCAGTACCCGGGACAGTAATTCACCCCTCCACTTT. This codes for CASTRDSNSPLHF.

The chain joins TRBV27 to TRBJ2-7; 8 nucleotides match TRBD1. This CDR3 has 14 residues. With V trimmed by 2 bases and J by 7 bases, 7 bases remained unmatched. The V gene's germline CDR1 is MNHEY and CDR2 SMNVEV (reference sequence). The CDR3 sequence is CASSLAQGAYEQYF. CDR3 DNA: TGTGCCAGCAGTTTAGCCCAGGGGGCGTATGAGCAGTACTTC.

The chain recombines TRBV5-6 with TRBJ1-1, with D unresolved. The germline gives CDR1 SGHDT, CDR2 YYEEEE. The CDR3 has 12 amino acids. V lost 0 bases to trimming and J lost 10 bases, with 10 bases between them. The CDR3 DNA is TGTGCCAGCAGCTTGGCCGGGGTGAGAGCTTTCTTT. Translation gives CASSLAGVRAFF.

The chain employs TRBV6-6 and TRBJ2-7, with D perhaps matching TRBD1 or TRBD2 (5 bases each). Germline V gene lookup returns CDR1 MNHNY and CDR2 SVGAGI (reference sequence). This CDR3 has 14 amino acids. V was clipped by 2 bases and J by 7 bases, with 15 bases between them. The CDR3 sequence is CASSYAEGLGEQYF. The CDR3 DNA follows: TGTGCCAGCAGTTACGCCGAGGGGTTGGGTGAGCAGTACTTC.

The chain couples TRBV5-6 to TRBJ2-3; possible D gene TRBD1, 7 bases. Per the germline V gene, CDR1 is SGHDT and CDR2 is YYEEEE. The CDR3 length is 15 residues. The V gene lost 4 bases and the J gene lost 8 bases, with 20 bases spanning the gap. The CDR3 protein is CASSPSTGTRGTQYF. Written as DNA, the CDR3 is TGTGCCAGCAGCCCCTCGACAGGGACTCGTGGTACGCAGTATTTT.

In this sample, this clone turned up a few times. The V and J genes are TRBV5-5 and TRBJ2-7; D might be TRBD2 (5 bases). Germline V CDR1 and CDR2: SGHKS, YYEKEE (reference sequence). The V end was cut by 4 bases, the J end by 2 bases, with 13 bases between. The CDR3 covers 14 residues. CDR3 loop: CASSPWLGAYEQYF. CDR3 nucleotides: TGTGCCAGCAGCCCCTGGTTGGGAGCCTACGAGCAGTACTTC.

The V and J genes are TRBV13 and TRBJ2-3; the D is unclear. This CDR3 is built from 13 residues. In germline, CDR1 is PRHDT, CDR2 FYEKMQ (reference sequence). Trimming took 5 bases from V and 1 from J, leaving 7 bases between them. CDR3 residues: CASSPQGTDTQYF. DNA of the CDR3: TGTGCCAGCAGCCCTCAGGGCACAGATACGCAGTATTTT.

CDR3 sequence: CASSRDSNEQFF. CDR3 in DNA: TGTGCCAGCAGTAGGGACAGCAATGAGCAGTTCTTC. The rearrangement uses TRBV2 and TRBJ2-1; 7 positions agree with TRBD1. This CDR3 comprises 12 residues. Germline V gene sequence: CDR1 SNHLY, CDR2 FYNNEI. V lost 5 bases to trimming and J lost 6 bases; unmatched junction nucleotides: 1.

The chain couples TRBV18 to TRBJ1-1; tentative D call: TRBD1 (6 bases). V dropped 4 bases and J dropped 1 base, with 10 bases sitting between them. Germline V CDR1 and CDR2: KGHSH, LQKENI. This CDR3 comprises 14 residues. DNA of the CDR3: TGTGCCAGCTCACAAGGGGGGAGGAACACTGAAGCTTTCTTT. This encodes CASSQGGRNTEAFF.

This chain joins TRBV6-1 and TRBJ2-3, with D uncertain. Germline V gene lookup returns CDR1 MNHNS and CDR2 SASEGT. The CDR3 length is 14 residues. V lost 4 bases and J 0 bases, leaving 8 bases between the germline ends. Here the CDR3 DNA reads TGTGCCAGCAGTGGCCTGACTAGCACAGATACGCAGTATTTT. This encodes CASSGLTSTDTQYF.

A few counts support this clone. V gene TRBV30 combines with J gene TRBJ1-4; TRBD1 matches at 8 bases. Trimming cost V 2 bases and J 7 bases; bases outside gene matches: 9. CDR1 GTSNPN and CDR2 SVGIG come from the germline V gene (reference sequence). CDR3 length equals 15 residues. The CDR3 bases are TGTGCCTGGAGTCCCTATACAGGGGGGGTTGAAAAACTGTTTTTT. It encodes CAWSPYTGGVEKLFF.

The rearrangement links TRBV20-1 to TRBJ2-5; D not resolved. V lost 3 bases and J lost 5, with 4 bases in between. Per germline, CDR1 DFQATT and CDR2 SNEGSKA (reference sequence). The CDR3 is 10 residues long. The CDR3 sequence is CSASYETQYF. The CDR3 bases are TGCAGTGCTAGTTATGAGACCCAGTACTTC.

The chain carries TRBV15 and TRBJ1-6, with D perhaps matching TRBD1 (5 bases). CDR1 is LNHNV, CDR2 YYDKDF, per germline (reference sequence). Trimming shortened V by 8 bases and J by 9 bases, and 14 bases separated the two germline ends. The CDR3 has 13 amino acids. The CDR3 is CATEDYQGSPLHF. CDR3 in DNA: TGTGCCACCGAGGATTATCAGGGTTCACCCCTCCACTTT.